This T cell receptor beta chain emerged from a study of blood T cell repertoires in COVID-19. Background on the study: Samples representing acute and convalescent COVID-19 were sourced from the United States, Italy and Spain.

Authors' processing steps: Estimation of nucleated cell counts relied on the amplification of reference gene primers. Only in-frame clones appear in the TCRdb table, and some are missing; sequencing was by immunoSEQ multiplex PCR. For V, J and clone size, that table is used; D and trimming come from the DNA. This sample has 200,000 to 250,000 clones, with 86% found just once. Germline V CDR1 and CDR2: ENHRY, SYGVKD. The CDR3 length is 14 residues. V lost 8 bases and J lost 3; bases outside the gene matches: 8. The source of this sequence is a man in his fifties or sixties with acute or convalescent COVID-19. Sequenced material: peripheral blood. This chain joins TRBV10-3 and TRBJ2-3, with 7 bases fitting TRBD1. The CDR3 sequence is CAIGSGGKTDTQYF. The CDR3 nucleotides read TGTGCCATCGGATCAGGGGGAAAGACAGATACGCAGTATTTT.